This is a list of T cell receptor beta chains from one sample in a study of cytomegalovirus exposure and HLA in healthy donors. Sequencing used immunoSEQ multiplex PCR; TCRdb keeps in-frame clones, though not all of them. Of around 140,000 clones listed, approximately 10% are singletons. Material for sequencing was PBMCs. The receptors shown here come from a woman aged 40 to 50 in good health and CMV-seropositive. CDR3s include the opening cysteine and the closing phenylalanine or tryptophan. Fields, in order: V gene, D gene, clone size, J gene, CDR3 DNA, CDR3 protein. The D gene is left open where the match is weak. The size of a clone is reported for some rows only, either as once, few or many, or as a class for expanded clones.

V: TRBV5-1; D: NA; size: NA; J: TRBJ2-2; DNA: TGCGCCAGCAGCACCGGGACTCAAGCCACCGGGGAGCTGTTTTTT; CDR3: CASSTGTQATGELFF
V: TRBV6-1; D: TRBD1; size: NA; J: TRBJ2-7; DNA: TGTGCCAGCAGTGCCTCGGGCAGGGGGAATGACGAGCAGTACTTC; CDR3: CASSASGRGNDEQYF
V: TRBV6-1; D: NA; size: NA; J: TRBJ2-2; DNA: TGTGCCAGCAGCCCTGAGCCTATCCCCCCCGGGGAGCTGTTTTTT; CDR3: CASSPEPIPPGELFF
V: TRBV19; D: NA; size: few; J: TRBJ1-2; DNA: TGTGCCAGTCGGGATATAGGTCCCTATGGCTACACCTTC; CDR3: CASRDIGPYGYTF
V: TRBV28; D: NA; size: few; J: TRBJ2-3; DNA: TGTGCCAGCAGTTTTAGTGGGGGGAACACAGATACGCAGTATTTT; CDR3: CASSFSGGNTDTQYF
V: TRBV4-2; D: TRBD1; size: NA; J: TRBJ1-2; DNA: TGTGCCAGCAGCCAGGAGGACAGGGCCCTTGGCTACACCTTC; CDR3: CASSQEDRALGYTF
V: TRBV5-6; D: TRBD1; size: NA; J: TRBJ2-3; DNA: TGTGCCAGCAGCCGGGACAGGCGGACCACAGATACGCAGTATTTT; CDR3: CASSRDRRTTDTQYF
V: TRBV5-1; D: TRBD1; size: few; J: TRBJ2-1; DNA: TGCGCCAGCAGCCCGAAGACAGGGGAAGGTTACAATGAGCAGTTCTTC; CDR3: CASSPKTGEGYNEQFF
V: TRBV7-8; D: NA; size: NA; J: TRBJ2-1; DNA: TGTGCCAGCAGCAAGGGACTCTACAATGAGCAGTTCTTC; CDR3: CASSKGLYNEQFF
V: TRBV18; D: TRBD1; size: few; J: TRBJ2-7; DNA: TGTGCCAGCTCACCCCGACAGGGACGAGACTACGAGCAGTACTTC; CDR3: CASSPRQGRDYEQYF
V: TRBV4-1; D: NA; size: many; J: TRBJ1-6; DNA: TGCGCCAGCAGCCAAGAGGGGGGATCGGCCTATAATTCACCCCTCCACTTT; CDR3: CASSQEGGSAYNSPLHF
V: TRBV19; D: NA; size: few; J: TRBJ2-7; DNA: TGTGCCAGTAGTATGCACAGCTCGACGCCCTACGAGCAGTACTTC; CDR3: CASSMHSSTPYEQYF
V: TRBV5-1; D: NA; size: NA; J: TRBJ2-1; DNA: TGCGCCAGCAGCTTGGCCGCCCGCAGTAATGAGCAGTTCTTC; CDR3: CASSLAARSNEQFF
V: TRBV29-1; D: TRBD1; size: few; J: TRBJ1-1; DNA: TGCAGCGTTGCACAGGGGTCGTACACTGAAGCTTTCTTT; CDR3: CSVAQGSYTEAFF
V: TRBV5-4; D: TRBD2; size: NA; J: TRBJ2-3; DNA: TGTGCCAGCAGCTTAGGACTAGGCACAGATACGCAGTATTTT; CDR3: CASSLGLGTDTQYF
V: TRBV7-2; D: NA; size: NA; J: TRBJ1-4; DNA: TGTGCCAGCAGCTCCCTGAGGGGGTCTGGTGAAAAACTGTTTTTT; CDR3: CASSSLRGSGEKLFF
V: TRBV25-1; D: TRBD1; size: NA; J: TRBJ2-7; DNA: TGTGCCAGCAGTGAATTCCGGGACAGCTTTTTCGACGAGCAGTACTTC; CDR3: CASSEFRDSFFDEQYF
V: TRBV25-1; D: TRBD1; size: few; J: TRBJ2-3; DNA: TGTGCCAGCAGTGCACGGACAGGCCGCACAGATACGCAGTATTTT; CDR3: CASSARTGRTDTQYF
V: TRBV5-6; D: TRBD1; size: NA; J: TRBJ1-2; DNA: TGTGCCAGCAGCTTGACAGGGGGCGATGGCTACACCTTC; CDR3: CASSLTGGDGYTF
V: TRBV7-9; D: NA; size: NA; J: TRBJ1-1; DNA: TGTGCCAGCAGCTTAGACACAGCTGAAGCTTTCTTT; CDR3: CASSLDTAEAFF
V: TRBV5-1; D: TRBD1; size: few; J: TRBJ1-1; DNA: TGCGCCAGCAGGGGACAGACTGAAGCTTTCTTT; CDR3: CASRGQTEAFF
V: TRBV7-2; D: TRBD1; size: few; J: TRBJ1-2; DNA: TGTGCCAGCAGCGGTGCGACAGGGGGTTCCTATGGCTACACCTTC; CDR3: CASSGATGGSYGYTF
V: TRBV5-1; D: TRBD1; size: NA; J: TRBJ1-3; DNA: TGCGCCAGCAGCTTGGGAGGACAGGGTTCGAGCACCATATATTTT; CDR3: CASSLGGQGSSTIYF